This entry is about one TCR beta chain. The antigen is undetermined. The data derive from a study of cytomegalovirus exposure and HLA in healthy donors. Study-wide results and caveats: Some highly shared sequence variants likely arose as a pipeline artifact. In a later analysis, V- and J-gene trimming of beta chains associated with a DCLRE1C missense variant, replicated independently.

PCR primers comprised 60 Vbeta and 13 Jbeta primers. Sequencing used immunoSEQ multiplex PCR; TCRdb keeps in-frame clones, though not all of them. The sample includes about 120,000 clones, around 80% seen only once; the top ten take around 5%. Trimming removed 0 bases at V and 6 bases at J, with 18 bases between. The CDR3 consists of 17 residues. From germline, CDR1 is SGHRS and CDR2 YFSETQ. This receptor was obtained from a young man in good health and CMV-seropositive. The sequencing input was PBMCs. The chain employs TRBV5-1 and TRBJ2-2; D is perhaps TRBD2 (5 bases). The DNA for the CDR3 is TGCGCCAGCAGCTTGGATACGGGCGGAGGAGGATCCGGGGAGCTGTTTTTT. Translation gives CASSLDTGGGGSGELFF.